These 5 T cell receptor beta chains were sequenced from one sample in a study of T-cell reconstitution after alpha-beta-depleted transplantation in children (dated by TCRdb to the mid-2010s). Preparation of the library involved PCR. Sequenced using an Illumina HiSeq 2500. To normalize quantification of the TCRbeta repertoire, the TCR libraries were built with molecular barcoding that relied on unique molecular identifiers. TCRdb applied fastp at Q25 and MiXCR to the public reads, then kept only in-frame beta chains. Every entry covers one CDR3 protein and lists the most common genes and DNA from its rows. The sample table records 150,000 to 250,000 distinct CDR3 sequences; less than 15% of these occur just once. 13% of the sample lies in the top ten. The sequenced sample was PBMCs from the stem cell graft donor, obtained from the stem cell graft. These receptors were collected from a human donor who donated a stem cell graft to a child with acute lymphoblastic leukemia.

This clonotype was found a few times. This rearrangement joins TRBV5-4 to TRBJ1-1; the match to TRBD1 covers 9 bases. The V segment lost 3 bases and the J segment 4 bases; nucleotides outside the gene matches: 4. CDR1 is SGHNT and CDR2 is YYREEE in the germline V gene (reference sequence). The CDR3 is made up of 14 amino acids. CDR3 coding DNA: TGTGCCAGCAGCTGGGGACAGGGTAGCACTGAAGCTTTCTTT. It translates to CASSWGQGSTEAFF.

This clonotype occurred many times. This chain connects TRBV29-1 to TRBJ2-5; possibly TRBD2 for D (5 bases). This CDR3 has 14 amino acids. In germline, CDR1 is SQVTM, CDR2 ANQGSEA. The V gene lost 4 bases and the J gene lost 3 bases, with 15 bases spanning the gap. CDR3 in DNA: TGCAGCGTTGGGGCAGCAGGAGGCAAAGAGACCCAGTACTTC. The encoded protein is CSVGAAGGKETQYF. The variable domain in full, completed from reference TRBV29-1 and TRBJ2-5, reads SAVISQKPSRDICQRGTSLTIQCQVDSQVTMMFWYRQQPGQSLTLIATANQGSEATYESGFVIDKFPISRPNLTFSTLTVSNMSPEDSSIYLCSVGAAGGKETQYFGPGTRLLVL.

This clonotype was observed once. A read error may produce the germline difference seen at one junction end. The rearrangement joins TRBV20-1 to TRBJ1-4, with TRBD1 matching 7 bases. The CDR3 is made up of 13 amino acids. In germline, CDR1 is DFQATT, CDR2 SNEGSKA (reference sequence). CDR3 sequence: CSAREGAKEKLFF. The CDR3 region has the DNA TGCAGTGCTAGGGAGGGGGCTAAGGAAAAACTGTTTTTT.

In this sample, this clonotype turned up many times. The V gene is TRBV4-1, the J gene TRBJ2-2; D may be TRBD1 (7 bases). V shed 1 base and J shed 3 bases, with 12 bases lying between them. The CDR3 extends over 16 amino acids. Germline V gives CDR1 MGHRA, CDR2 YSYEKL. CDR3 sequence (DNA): TGCGCCAGCAGCCAAGGCAGGGGGAGGTACACCGGGGAGCTGTTTTTT. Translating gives CASSQGRGRYTGELFF.

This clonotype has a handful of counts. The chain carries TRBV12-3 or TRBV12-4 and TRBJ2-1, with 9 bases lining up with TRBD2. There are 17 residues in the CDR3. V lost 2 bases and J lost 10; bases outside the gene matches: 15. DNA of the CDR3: TGTGCCAGCAGTTTAAGGCGGGAGGGCCGAGCATACGCAGAGCAGTTCTTC. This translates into CASSLRREGRAYAEQFF.